This entry lists 26 T cell receptor beta chains sequenced from one sample in a study of blood T cells in healthy people across ages. Sample-barcoded 5' priming and a J-beta primer mix drove a second PCR of about 7 to 11 cycles. TCRdb re-derived calls from the 5' RACE reads in MiXCR, one entry per CDR3 protein. The top ten clones hold approximately 4% of a sample with some 1,500,000 distinct CDR3 sequences, 35% to 45% of them seen once. Material for sequencing was blood. These receptors were taken from a woman between 18 and 29 years old in good health.

This clonotype has just one count. The rearrangement uses TRBV5-1 and TRBJ2-7, with 7 bases aligning to TRBD1. Germline assignment: CDR1 SGHRS and CDR2 YFSETQ. V lost 7 bases, J lost 5 bases, and 3 bases stayed unmatched. The CDR3 totals 11 residues. CDR3 coding DNA: TGCGCCAGCCACACAGGGGACGAGCAGTACTTC. This sequence encodes CASHTGDEQYF.

The rearrangement uses TRBV9 and TRBJ2-3; D is uncertain. CDR3 length: 13 amino acids. Germline V CDR1 and CDR2: SGDLS, YYNGEE. Between the trimmed V and J ends, which lost 1 base and 3 bases, there was a span of 6 bases. The CDR3 bases are TGTGCCAGCAGCGTACAGGTTACAGATACGCAGTATTTT. This codes for CASSVQVTDTQYF.

The rearrangement joins TRBV7-9 to TRBJ2-1; D possibly corresponds to TRBD1 (6 bases). Germline V CDR1 and CDR2: SEHNR, FQNEAQ (reference sequence). The germline V and J ends were trimmed by 7 bases and 5 bases, with 15 bases remaining between them. CDR3 size: 14 residues. CDR3 in DNA: TGTGCCAGCAACATACGGACAGCAAACAATGAGCAGTTCTTC. Protein: CASNIRTANNEQFF.

The chain recombines TRBV2 with TRBJ1-1; 7 nucleotides agree with TRBD1. Trimming took 4 bases from V and 4 from J; bases not matched to a gene: 12. Germline V gene lookup returns CDR1 SNHLY and CDR2 FYNNEI. The CDR3 runs to 16 residues. The DNA for the CDR3 is TGTGCCAGCAGTGTCGACAGGGCGGTTATGTCCACTGAAGCTTTCTTT. Translation: CASSVDRAVMSTEAFF.

The sample holds one count of this clonotype. The V and J genes are TRBV30 and TRBJ2-1; D is unresolved. The DNA end favors TRBJ2-7, so the J call may be wrong. The germline V gene encodes CDR1 GTSNPN and CDR2 SVGIG (reference sequence). This CDR3 comprises 11 residues. The CDR3 DNA sequence: TGTGCCTGGAGCTGGGTAGGCGAGCAGTACTTC. Its protein product is CAWSWVGEQYF.

This clonotype was seen a handful of times. This chain links TRBV29-1 with TRBJ1-2; D is ambiguous. Trimming shortened V by 5 bases and J by 0 bases, and 4 bases separated the two germline ends. This CDR3 spans 11 amino acids. In germline, CDR1 is SQVTM, CDR2 ANQGSEA. The CDR3 here is CSVKTNYGYTF. CDR3 sequence (DNA): TGCAGCGTTAAGACTAACTATGGCTACACCTTC.

The V and J genes are TRBV12-3 or TRBV12-4 and TRBJ2-4, with 12 bases lining up with TRBD1. The CDR3 has 15 amino acids. Germline trimming cut 6 bases from V and 3 bases from J; bases unmatched to any gene: 3. CDR3 bases: TGTGCCAGCAGGGGACAGGGGGCTGGCAAAAACATTCAGTACTTC. The encoded protein is CASRGQGAGKNIQYF.

The chain couples TRBV12-3 or TRBV12-4 to TRBJ1-1; TRBD1 matches at 9 bases. Trimming removed 5 bases from V and 6 bases from J; junction bases left unmatched: 10. The CDR3 spans 15 residues. CDR3 in amino acids: CASSPGTGYPPEAFF. CDR3 DNA sequence: TGTGCCAGCAGTCCTGGGACAGGGTATCCCCCTGAAGCTTTCTTT.

This clonotype was seen a few times. This chain uses TRBV9 with TRBJ1-1; no clear D. In germline, CDR1 is SGDLS, CDR2 YYNGEE. The V and J ends lost 3 bases and 1 base respectively, with 10 bases between them. The CDR3 sequence is 14 residues long. The CDR3 DNA is TGTGCCAGCAGCGCCAGGCAGGCGAACACTGAAGCTTTCTTT. This codes for CASSARQANTEAFF.

There are a few counts of this clonotype. This sequence joins TRBV13 and TRBJ2-5; the D gene is possibly TRBD1 (5 bases). The J call could be wrong; TRBJ2-7 is a better fit for the DNA end. Germline V gene lookup returns CDR1 PRHDT and CDR2 FYEKMQ (reference sequence). The CDR3 has 12 amino acids. The CDR3 DNA follows: TGTGCCAGCAGCTTGGAAGGGGCCGAGCAGTACTTC. It translates to CASSLEGAEQYF.

The chain employs TRBV4-1 and TRBJ1-5; 7 bases are a match to TRBD1. After removal of 2 bases from V and 7 bases from J, the junction contained 5 bases not matched to a gene. This CDR3 spans 14 amino acids. From germline, CDR1 is MGHRA and CDR2 YSYEKL. DNA for the CDR3: TGCGCCAGCAGCCAAAAACAGGGGATGCAGCCCCAGCATTTT. This translates into CASSQKQGMQPQHF.

Concerning this clonotype itself: At one end, the junction sequence differs from germline, possibly due to a read error. The chain links TRBV29-1 to TRBJ2-3; tentatively, D is TRBD2 (6 bases). CDR3 length equals 14 residues. From germline, CDR1 is SQVTM and CDR2 ANQGSEA. CDR3 amino acids: CSIEDGGATDTQCF. The CDR3 DNA is TGCAGCATTGAAGACGGCGGGGCGACAGATACGCAGTGTTTT.

The rearrangement joins TRBV20-1 to TRBJ1-5; 7 bases fit TRBD1. V lost 4 bases and J lost 0; bases outside the gene matches: 21. In germline, CDR1 is DFQATT, CDR2 SNEGSKA (reference sequence). The CDR3 spans 20 residues. The CDR3 DNA sequence: TGCAGTGCTACCAGAACGGGACAGAGCCGGCGTCCGTATAGCAATCAGCCCCAGCATTTT. This gives the protein CSATRTGQSRRPYSNQPQHF.

The chain couples TRBV20-1 to TRBJ2-5; either TRBD1 or TRBD2 may fit D (5 bases each). The DNA end is more similar to TRBJ2-7, so the J call may be wrong. The CDR3 is 13 amino acids. CDR1 DFQATT and CDR2 SNEGSKA come from the germline V gene (reference sequence). CDR3 in amino acids: CSARGSSSYEQYF. CDR3 nucleotide sequence: TGCAGTGCCCGGGGCTCTAGCAGCTACGAGCAGTACTTC.

The V gene is TRBV4-2, the J gene TRBJ2-1; 7 nucleotides match TRBD2. Germline CDR1 and CDR2: LGHNA and YNFKEQ. Unmatched junction bases numbered 18, after V lost 4 bases and J lost 9 bases. The CDR3 extends over 17 amino acids. The CDR3 region has the DNA TGTGCCAGCAGCCCTCAACAGACTAGCAGGGAGGTCGGTGAGCAGTTCTTC. Translating it yields CASSPQQTSREVGEQFF.

This clonotype was seen a handful of times. This rearrangement joins TRBV7-6 to TRBJ2-7; no firm D call. The CDR3 extends over 12 amino acids. Germline V gene data show CDR1 as SGHVS and CDR2 as FNYEAQ. Trimming stripped 2 bases from V and 7 bases from J, with 9 bases between. The CDR3 bases are TGTGCCAGCAGCTTACATCTCCGTGAGCAGTACTTC. Its translation is CASSLHLREQYF.

The genes are TRBV12-3 or TRBV12-4 and TRBJ2-5, with D unresolved. The CDR3 is 13 amino acids. V was pared by 6 bases and J by 5 bases, with 13 bases between. Here the CDR3 DNA reads TGTGCCAGCAGCCAAAACCTCCACGAGACCCAGTACTTC. Translating it yields CASSQNLHETQYF.

This clonotype was detected a few times. The chain couples TRBV25-1 to TRBJ2-1; 8 bases map to TRBD2. The CDR3 covers 17 residues. In germline, CDR1 is MGHDK, CDR2 SYGVNS. The V segment lost 1 base and the J segment 0 bases; nucleotides outside the gene matches: 5. CDR3 protein: CASSESTSGLSYNEQFF. The CDR3 DNA reads TGTGCCAGCAGTGAATCCACTAGCGGCCTCTCCTACAATGAGCAGTTCTTC.

This chain links TRBV9 with TRBJ2-7; TRBD2 matches 8 bases. J gave up 2 bases and V 0 bases, and 4 bases lay outside the gene matches. CDR1 is SGDLS, CDR2 YYNGEE, per germline. The CDR3 contains 15 residues. CDR3 bases: TGTGCCAGCAGCGTAGGCGGCGGGAGGACCTACGAGCAGTACTTC. It codes for CASSVGGGRTYEQYF.

This clonotype was observed a handful of times. The chain couples TRBV6-1 to TRBJ2-5; TRBD1 matches 9 bases. Germline trimming cut 6 bases from V and 1 base from J; bases unmatched to any gene: 15. The CDR3 totals 18 residues. CDR1 and CDR2 (germline): MNHNS, SASEGT. The CDR3 is CASRDRPAGQGFQETQYF. The CDR3 nucleotides read TGTGCCAGCAGAGATCGACCAGCGGGACAGGGCTTCCAAGAGACCCAGTACTTC.

The chain has TRBV4-1 and TRBJ2-5, with D unresolved. From germline, CDR1 is MGHRA and CDR2 YSYEKL. The CDR3 has 19 residues. The V end was cut by 1 base, the J end by 0 bases, with 21 bases between. CDR3 protein: CASSQVVGQPSVYQETQYF. The DNA for the CDR3 is TGCGCCAGCAGCCAAGTAGTTGGGCAGCCGTCTGTGTACCAAGAGACCCAGTACTTC.

The chain employs TRBV5-1 and TRBJ2-2, with TRBD2 as a possible D gene (7 bases). Germline CDR1 is SGHRS and CDR2 is YFSETQ. V gave up 3 bases and J gave up 0 bases, with 15 bases separating them. There are 17 residues in the CDR3. Here the CDR3 reads CASSSLSGTTNTGELFF. DNA of the CDR3: TGCGCCAGCAGCTCCTTGAGCGGGACAACGAACACCGGGGAGCTGTTTTTT.

V gene TRBV12-3 or TRBV12-4 combines with J gene TRBJ2-5; the D gene is possibly TRBD1 (5 bases). This CDR3 is built from 14 residues. The V and J ends lost 3 bases and 4 bases respectively, with 12 bases between them. The chain's CDR3 is CASSLINRRETQYF. DNA of the CDR3: TGTGCCAGCAGTTTGATTAACAGGCGAGAGACCCAGTACTTC.

The chain recombines TRBV20-1 with TRBJ2-4; D is unclear. Looked up from germline, CDR1 is DFQATT and CDR2 is SNEGSKA (reference sequence). The CDR3 is made up of 11 amino acids. The V and J ends lost 5 bases and 3 bases respectively, with 5 bases between them. The CDR3 DNA sequence: TGCAGTGCTCCCTACAAAAACATTCAGTACTTC. It yields the protein CSAPYKNIQYF.

This chain uses TRBV10-1 with TRBJ1-1; D not resolved. This CDR3 contains 11 residues. Germline CDR1 reads WNHNN; CDR2 reads SYGVQD (reference sequence). V shed 11 bases and J shed 7 bases, with 14 bases lying between them. The CDR3 sequence: CAARVGGEAFF. Written as DNA, the CDR3 is TGCGCCGCCAGAGTGGGTGGTGAAGCTTTCTTT.

V is TRBV6-5 and J is TRBJ2-3; 7 bases fit TRBD2. J lost 5 bases, V lost 11 bases, and 19 bases had no gene match. This CDR3 is 16 amino acids long. Germline values: CDR1 MNHEY, CDR2 SVGAGI. CDR3 region: CAAVPAGGSIGDTQYF. CDR3 nucleotide sequence: TGTGCCGCGGTTCCGGCTGGCGGGAGTATTGGAGATACGCAGTATTTT.